This T cell receptor beta chain came from a study of shared clonotypes between healthy human individuals. About the study: Each donor's CD8 memory used one plate, CD8 naive two, each CD4 subset three. Study-level results: As a rule, naive subsets had a larger estimated richness than memory subsets. Clonotypes shared by all four donors outscored non-shared clonotypes in generation probability.

CDR1 and CDR2 (germline): SGHDN, FVKESK. V trimming: 4 bases; J trimming: 7 bases; junction bases outside the gene matches: 7. There are 13 residues in the CDR3. The method was immunoSEQ multiplex PCR; TCRdb's version includes in-frame clones alone and lacks a portion of them. Here the sample spans roughly 2.4 million clones, under 97% being singletons. Recent acute infections and vaccinations were absent in the healthy HIV-negative adult donors. On this clone: Its antigen is undetermined.

The sequencing input was naive CD4+ T cells sorted from blood. This sample's subset: CD45RA+ positively selected. This chain uses TRBV14 with TRBJ2-7; 7 bases fit TRBD2. The origin of this receptor is a man in his late teens or twenties in good health. CDR3 sequence: CASSLGEGREQYF. DNA for the CDR3: TGTGCCAGCAGCCTAGGGGAGGGTAGGGAGCAGTACTTC.